The sequence of this TCR beta chain was determined in a study of neurological immune-mediated disorders (dated by TCRdb to between 2018 and 2021). Turning to the overall study: Peripheral blood TCR-beta repertoires from patients with HTLV-I-associated myelopathy (HAM/TSP), patients with multiple sclerosis, and healthy controls were compared in the study using UMI-based sequencing. Alongside PBMC samples, the set of about 100 TCR-beta libraries contained longitudinal samples, technical triplicates, and paired CD4+ and CD8+ T-cell subsets that had been sorted. To precisely calculate how much the frequency of each individual clone varied, libraries were sequenced in technical triplicate. The cohort included 60 to 75 subjects: about 15 with HAM/TSP, some 35 with multiple sclerosis, and some 20 healthy controls. Overall study results and their limits: TCR clonal expansion was greatest in HAM/TSP patients and smallest in MS patients, who ranked below even healthy controls. Expanded clones from different subjects shared no identical CDR3 amino acid sequences, which suggests that TCR-beta repertoires were private in all groups.

In this sample, this clonotype turned up many times. It has no known antigen specificity. No base quality values were provided; no much bigger clone lies one nucleotide off. cDNA was synthesized by template-switch 5'RACE using a primer carrying a 10-nucleotide random unique molecular identifier by which each TCR transcript was tagged. Each sequencing run produced over 160 million TCR-beta sequences covering 15-18 subjects. The RNeasy kit was used for extraction of total RNA. TCR-beta VDJ regions were amplified with primers for the TCR constant region and the 5'RACE anchor, using the KAPA Real-time Library Amplification kit. A first PCR added sample indexes and Illumina adaptors, after which a second PCR increased the library yield. After Ampure bead purification, the TCR product of roughly 650 bp was size-selected on a 2% E-gel SizeSelection system. Library quality was checked on a Bioanalyzer, concentration was measured with Qubit, and libraries were quantified with the Kapa Library Quantification kit before pooling. Libraries were sequenced paired-end 2 x 150 bp on an Illumina HiSeq 2500. To increase sequence diversity, roughly 24-32% phiX was spiked into each library pool. Concerning the study's data processing: The quality-filtered reads were processed with the UMI-based MiGEC pipeline, whose error correction step removed more than 80% of the raw TCR sequences. IMGT germline references were used for alignment of VDJ genes, and clonotypes were defined by a unique CDR3 amino acid sequence together with V-J genes. Clonal expansion, Shannon diversity and CDR3 relatedness were evaluated with VDJtools (CalcPairwiseDistances, ClusterSamples), while phylogenetic trees were built in CLCbio workbench. Expanded clones were defined as having at least 8 unique UMIs, based on coefficient-of-variation modelling across technical triplicates. TCRdb trimmed the raw reads at Q25, called clones with MiXCR and kept productive beta chains. Each CDR3 protein gets just one entry, which takes the most common genes and DNA from the rows behind it. TCRdb, not the original authors, processed these V and J calls. The sample table records tens of thousands of distinct CDR3 sequences; roughly 21% of these occur just once. Clones ranked in the top ten supply about 4.5% of the sample.

Reading the label with the study, this specimen's time point is: technical triplicate 3. Unsorted PBMC libraries were generated from 2 million PBMCs stored in RNAlater at -80 °C until RNA extraction. Peripheral blood underwent Ficoll-Hypaque density gradient centrifugation to isolate PBMCs, which were then cryopreserved in liquid nitrogen. The V and J ends are trimmed by 0 bases and 6 bases, leaving 6 bases between them. The CDR3, from cysteine to phenylalanine, totals 13 residues. Of all the DNA, just the CDR3 is kept, 39 bases in frame from base 1. This receptor chain uses TRBV12-3 or TRBV12-4 and TRBJ1-5, with no confident D gene call. This clonotype originated in a man aged 55-75 years with HTLV-1-associated myelopathy (HAM/TSP). The sequenced material came from PBMCs. In nucleotides, the sequence is TGTGCCAGCAGTTTAGCACAGACTCAGCCCCAGCATTTT. The resulting protein is CASSLAQTQPQHF.